The rows below give T cell receptor beta chains drawn from one sample of a study of blood T cell repertoires in COVID-19. TCRdb keeps only in-frame clones here, not all; method: immunoSEQ multiplex PCR. Altogether tens of thousands of clones are present, approximately 86% being singletons, with the ten largest covering roughly 15%. Sequenced material: peripheral blood. Source of these receptors: a human donor in a cohort sampled during active COVID-19. Both conserved end residues are part of each CDR3. D genes are given only for firm matches. For some rows the clone size is stated as once, few or many, or as a class when expanded; others skip it.

V	J	D	size	DNA	CDR3
TRBV15	TRBJ1-4	NA	NA	TGTGCCACCAGCAGAGATATCGGGGGGGAACTGTTTTTT	CATSRDIGGELFF
TRBV7-3	TRBJ1-1	TRBD1	NA	TGTGCCAGCAGCTTGGACAGGGAATGGGACACTGAAGCTTTCTTT	CASSLDREWDTEAFF
TRBV5-4	TRBJ2-5	NA	NA	TGTGCCAGCAGCTCGCTAACAGCAGCCCAAGAGACCCAGTACTTC	CASSSLTAAQETQYF
TRBV27	TRBJ1-4	NA	NA	TGTGCCAGCAGTTTTTCCAGGGCGACTAATGAAAAACTGTTTTTT	CASSFSRATNEKLFF
TRBV10-3	TRBJ1-5	NA	NA	TGTGCCATCAGTGTCTCGGGAGGTCAGCCCCAGCATTTT	CAISVSGGQPQHF
TRBV5-6	TRBJ1-2	TRBD1	NA	TGTGCCAGCAGCTCCTTTGAGAGACAGGGGAGCTATGGCTACACCTTC	CASSSFERQGSYGYTF
TRBV28	TRBJ2-4	NA	NA	TGTGCCAGCAGTAGCCAAAAAGGGGCAGTGGTCAAAAACATTCAGTACTTC	CASSSQKGAVVKNIQYF
TRBV6-2/TRBV6-3	TRBJ2-7	NA	NA	TGTGCCAGCAGCCCCAGGGGGGACCTATCCTACGAGCAGTACTTC	CASSPRGDLSYEQYF
TRBV15	TRBJ1-6	NA	NA	TGTGCCACCAGGGGGGGGCTAAATAATTCACCCCTCCACTTT	CATRGGLNNSPLHF
TRBV7-9	TRBJ2-2	TRBD2	NA	TGTGCCAGCAGGACTAGCGGGGGCGTCGGCACCGGGGAGCTGTTTTTT	CASRTSGGVGTGELFF
TRBV3-1/TRBV3-2	TRBJ2-5	TRBD1	few	TGTGCCAGCAGCCAAGACTTACCGGGACAGGGAAGGGAGACCCAGTACTTC	CASSQDLPGQGRETQYF
TRBV11-2	TRBJ2-1	TRBD2	NA	TGTGCCAGCAGCTCACTCGGGACTACCAAGGGCAATGAGCAGTTCTTC	CASSSLGTTKGNEQFF
TRBV28	TRBJ2-7	NA	NA	TGTGCCAGCAGACCCCGCCTGGACTTTTACGAGCAGTACTTC	CASRPRLDFYEQYF
TRBV27	TRBJ2-2	NA	NA	TGTGCCAGCAGTGCGTATTACACCGGGGAGCTGTTTTTT	CASSAYYTGELFF
TRBV7-9	TRBJ2-7	NA	NA	TGTGCCAGCAGCTTAGTCTCGGGATCCTACGAGCAGTACTTC	CASSLVSGSYEQYF
TRBV28	TRBJ1-5	NA	NA	TGTGCCAGCAGCCTCGGGGGAGGGGGATACGATCAGCCCCAGCATTTT	CASSLGGGGYDQPQHF
TRBV28	TRBJ2-7	NA	once	TGTGCCAGCAGTTTACTAATTCACCCCGGTCACGCACTTATCTACGAGCAGTACTTC	CASSLLIHPGHALIYEQYF
TRBV12-3/TRBV12-4	TRBJ2-4	NA	NA	TGTGCCAGCAGTTTAAGGAGGGAAGGCATTCAGTACTTC	CASSLRREGIQYF
TRBV7-3	TRBJ2-1	TRBD2	NA	TGTGCCAGCAGCTTTCAGCGGGAGGGAACCCAGTTCTTC	CASSFQREGTQFF
TRBV28	TRBJ1-5	NA	NA	TGTGCCAGCAGTTTAAGGGGAAGCCAGATCAATCAGCCCCAGCATTTT	CASSLRGSQINQPQHF
TRBV29-1	TRBJ1-1	NA	NA	TGCAGCGTACCTCTAGGGGGAGAAGCTTTCTTT	CSVPLGGEAFF
TRBV10-3	TRBJ2-3	TRBD1	once	TGTGCCATCAGCGGAAGGGGGACAGGGACGGATACGCAGTATTTT	CAISGRGTGTDTQYF
TRBV28	TRBJ1-5	NA	once	TGTGCCAGCAGTAGCCGGGGTGAGCCCCAGCATTTT	CASSSRGEPQHF
TRBV7-6	TRBJ1-4	TRBD1	NA	TGTGCCAGCAGCTTATCTCCACCCTCAGGGGGCGAAAAACTGTTTTTT	CASSLSPPSGGEKLFF
TRBV6-5	TRBJ1-5	NA	NA	TGTGCCAGCCGGGAGGCCGCGTTTAGCAATCAGCCCCAGCATTTT	CASREAAFSNQPQHF
TRBV29-1	TRBJ1-4	NA	NA	TGCAGCGTCACTATGGGGGCTGGAAAACTGTTTTTT	CSVTMGAGKLFF
TRBV6-5	TRBJ1-1	NA	NA	TGTGCCAGCAGTAGACAAAACTACCGACAGGTGGCTTTCTTT	CASSRQNYRQVAFF
TRBV11-2	TRBJ1-5	NA	NA	TGTGCCAGCAGCGTCGACAGTAGCAATCAGCCCCAGCATTTT	CASSVDSSNQPQHF
TRBV12-3/TRBV12-4	TRBJ1-2	NA	NA	TGTGCCAGCAGTTTCATCAGGACTTATGGCTACACCTTC	CASSFIRTYGYTF
TRBV21-1	TRBJ2-7	NA	NA	TGTGCCAGCACCTCGGGACTAGCGGGAGACCACGAGCAGTACTTC	CASTSGLAGDHEQYF
TRBV15	TRBJ1-1	NA	once	TGTGCCACCAGCAGAGCATTGAAACTGGCTGAAGCTTTCTTT	CATSRALKLAEAFF
TRBV28	TRBJ1-1	NA	NA	TGTGCCAGCAGTTTAGACGGGGTAAGAGGTGAAGCTTTCTTT	CASSLDGVRGEAFF
TRBV11-1	TRBJ2-7	NA	NA	TGTGCCAGCGGGCGAGGGAGAAGGTCCTACGAGCAGTACTTC	CASGRGRRSYEQYF
TRBV23-1	TRBJ1-3	NA	NA	TGCGCCAAACCGGCAGGCTCTGGAAACACCATATATTTT	CAKPAGSGNTIYF
TRBV6-2/TRBV6-3	TRBJ2-7	TRBD1	NA	TGTGCCAGCAGTTACTACAGGGGTTACGAGCAGTACTTC	CASSYYRGYEQYF
TRBV19	TRBJ1-2	NA	NA	TGTGCCAGTAGTTCCCAGTCCGCAGCTAACTATGGCTACACCTTC	CASSSQSAANYGYTF
TRBV18	TRBJ2-3	TRBD2	NA	TGTGCCAGCTCACCACAAGCGGGAGGGAGCACAGATACGCAGTATTTT	CASSPQAGGSTDTQYF
TRBV12-5	TRBJ1-5	NA	NA	TGTGCTAGTGGTCCAACCGGGACATCCTATCAGCCCCAGCATTTT	CASGPTGTSYQPQHF
TRBV24-1	TRBJ2-1	NA	NA	TGTGCCACCGAGAAACCGGGACAAACGGTCAATGAGCAGTTCTTC	CATEKPGQTVNEQFF
TRBV5-1	TRBJ2-1	TRBD2	NA	TGCGCCAGCAGCTTGGCCACTAGCGATTACAATGAGCAGTTCTTC	CASSLATSDYNEQFF
TRBV6-2/TRBV6-3	TRBJ2-7	NA	NA	TGTGCCAGCAGTTACTGGCTAGCCTCCAGAGGGGAGCAGTACTTC	CASSYWLASRGEQYF
TRBV20-1	TRBJ2-1	TRBD2	NA	TGCAGTGCTAGTATAGCGGGAGGGCTCTATGAGCAGTTCTTC	CSASIAGGLYEQFF
TRBV6-5	TRBJ2-7	NA	once	TGTGCCAGCAGACGAGCCTCCTCATACGAGCAGTACTTC	CASRRASSYEQYF
TRBV19	TRBJ2-1	TRBD1	few	TGTGCCAGTAGATCCACAGGGGGCAAAGCGGATGAGCAGTTCTTC	CASRSTGGKADEQFF
TRBV12-5	TRBJ1-3	NA	NA	TGTGCTAGTGGTTTCGTTTTGGGCGCAACCGACTCTGGAAACACCATATATTTT	CASGFVLGATDSGNTIYF
TRBV3-1/TRBV3-2	TRBJ2-7	TRBD2	NA	TGTGCCAGCAGCCAAGAAAGAAGCGGGAGGGTCTGTTTGGGCGAGCAGTACTTC	CASSQERSGRVCLGEQYF
TRBV4-3	TRBJ1-1	NA	NA	TGCGCCAGCAGCCAAGATACAGGCAGGGACACTGAAGCTTTCTTT	CASSQDTGRDTEAFF
TRBV7-8	TRBJ1-5	NA	NA	TGTGCCAGCAGCTTGCAGGGGAGCAATCAGCCCCAGCATTTT	CASSLQGSNQPQHF
TRBV11-3	TRBJ2-7	TRBD2	NA	TGTGCCAGCAGCTTAGCGGGAGGGCCGAGGGAGCAGTACTTC	CASSLAGGPREQYF
TRBV9	TRBJ2-7	NA	NA	TGTGCCAGCAGCGTAGCTGAAGGTAGCGGCACCTACGAGCAGTACTTC	CASSVAEGSGTYEQYF
TRBV18	TRBJ2-5	NA	NA	TGTGCCAGCTCACCATCCTGGAGGGAAGAGACCCAGTACTTC	CASSPSWREETQYF
TRBV4-1	TRBJ2-2	NA	few	TGCGCCAGCAGCCCCCCTAGTGGATTGAACACCGGGGAGCTGTTTTTT	CASSPPSGLNTGELFF
TRBV30	TRBJ2-1	NA	NA	TGTGCCTGGAGTACCACTCGGGACACAACTTACAATGAGCAGTTCTTC	CAWSTTRDTTYNEQFF